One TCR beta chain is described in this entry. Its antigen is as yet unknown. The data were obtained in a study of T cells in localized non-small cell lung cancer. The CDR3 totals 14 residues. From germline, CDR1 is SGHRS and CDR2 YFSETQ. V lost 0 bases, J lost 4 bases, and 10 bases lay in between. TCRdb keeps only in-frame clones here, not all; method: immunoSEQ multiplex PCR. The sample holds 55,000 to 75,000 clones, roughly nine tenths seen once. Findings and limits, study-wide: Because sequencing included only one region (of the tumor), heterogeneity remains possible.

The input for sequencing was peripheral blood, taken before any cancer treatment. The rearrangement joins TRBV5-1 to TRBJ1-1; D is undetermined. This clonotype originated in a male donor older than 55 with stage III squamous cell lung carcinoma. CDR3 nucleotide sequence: TGCGCCAGCAGCTTGGTATCCGGGGTCACTGAAGCTTTCTTT. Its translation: CASSLVSGVTEAFF. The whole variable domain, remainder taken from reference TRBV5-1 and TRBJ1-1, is KAGVTQTPRYLIKTRGQQVTLSCSPISGHRSVSWYQQTPGQGLQFLFEYFSETQRNKGNFPGRFSGRQFSNSRSEMNVSTLELGDSALYLCASSLVSGVTEAFFGQGTRLTVV.